Sequencing of this T cell receptor (beta chain) was carried out in a study of Ad26.COV2.S vaccination and SARS-CoV-2 variants (dated by TCRdb to the early 2020s). In terms of the full investigation: Donors in the vaccine arm were drawn from COV1001, a multicentre, randomized, double-blind, placebo-controlled phase I-IIa trial testing Ad26.COV2.S in healthy adults. Blinding of investigators to trial group allocation was maintained during experiments and outcome assessment. The specificity and breadth of SARS-CoV-2-reactive T cell receptors after Ad26.COV2.S vaccination were assessed by TCRbeta repertoire sequencing. Trial participants were randomized into five groups of five: low-dose or high-dose Ad26.COV2.S given once or twice, or placebo on both occasions. A total of approximately 30 samples were included in the TCR-sequenced set, comprising some 20 Ad26.COV2.S vaccine recipients, 5 placebo recipients and 8 SARS-CoV-2 convalescent individuals. Dosing of Ad26.COV2.S was intramuscular, at either 5x10^10 or 1x10^11 viral particles, delivered as one shot or as two shots spaced 56 days apart.

According to the study, the label for this sample's treatment or condition signals: around 19 received Ad26.COV2.S at low or high dose, single or two shots; roughly five received placebo; per-sample allocation not given. For vaccine and placebo recipients, the sequenced repertoires came from samples collected on day 63 after the first injection. Cohort 1b enrolled about 25 adults aged 18-55 years at a single site in Boston, USA, between 29 July and 7 August 2020. As a vaccine, Ad26.COV2.S was a replication-incompetent adenovirus type 26 vector that expressed a prefusion-stabilized SARS-CoV-2 spike protein derived from the original Wuhan strain. The immunoSEQ Assay was used to sequence TCRbeta CDR3 regions. After extraction, genomic DNA underwent amplification by bias-controlled multiplex PCR, followed by high-throughput sequencing. Processing in the source paper ran as follows. To quantify the absolute abundance of each unique TCRbeta CDR3 region, sequences were collapsed and filtered. Usable DNA was measured by amplifying reference genes present in all nucleated cells, and TCRbeta template counts were normalized to that usable DNA to estimate T cell fraction. Repertoire TCRs were annotated as SARS-CoV-2-specific when V gene, CDR3 amino acid sequence and J gene were exactly matched to a known reactive TCR set. MIRA supplied the reference SARS-CoV-2 TCR set, which was filtered for enrichment in COVID-19-positive ImmuneCODE repertoires so that public or cross-reactive TCRs were removed. Drawing on the MIRA antigens, annotated TCRs were analysed further at the level of specific ORF or position within ORF. Breadth was defined as the number of annotated unique rearrangements divided by the total number of unique productive rearrangements, and depth was defined as the summed frequency of the annotated unique rearrangements. TCR breadth was compared between groups using two-sided Wilcoxon rank-sum tests. This immuneACCESS table, as held by TCRdb, lists in-frame sequences with V and J called but not all clones. Of the missing ones, under half trace to an unresolved V gene in checked studies; the others have no known cause. V, J and clone size derive from that table, while D and trimming were established from the DNA sequence. The sample profile shows some 450,000 clones; about 90% of them were found once. The leading ten clones occupy about 4.4% of the sample.

Results the study describes overall, beyond this receptor: According to the authors, total T cell responses may have been underestimated by the TCR breadth and depth analyses. Compared with placebo recipients, Ad26.COV2.S recipients showed higher spike-specific TCR breadth (P = 0.0014). Vaccine and placebo recipients had similar non-spike TCR breadth, a finding consistent with the vaccine containing only spike. After vaccination, substantial breadth of spike-specific CD8+ and CD4+ T cell responses was reported. The study was not powered for comparison of responses between vaccine doses or regimens.

As for this clone: Its recognized antigen is unknown. Base qualities are not recorded, but no much larger clone differs from it by a single base.

At the junction V is shortened by 6 bases and J by 3 bases, with 17 bases in between. Including cysteine and phenylalanine, the CDR3 has 16 amino acids. Just the 48-base CDR3 DNA is kept, in frame starting at base 1. CDR1 is given as MNHEY and CDR2 as SMNVEV, both from the germline V gene (reference sequence). This clonotype was obtained from a person aged 18-60 years who received the Ad26.COV2.S COVID-19 vaccine or a placebo. Source: peripheral blood, taken in a trial of Ad26.COV2.S vaccine versus placebo. The rearranged chain carries TRBV27 and TRBJ1-4; TRBD1 is possibly the D segment (5 matching bases). The nucleotide sequence reads as follows: TGTGCCAGCAGCAATGGGGGTGTCGGAGCTAATGAAAAACTGTTTTTT. Its product reads: CASSNGGVGANEKLFF.